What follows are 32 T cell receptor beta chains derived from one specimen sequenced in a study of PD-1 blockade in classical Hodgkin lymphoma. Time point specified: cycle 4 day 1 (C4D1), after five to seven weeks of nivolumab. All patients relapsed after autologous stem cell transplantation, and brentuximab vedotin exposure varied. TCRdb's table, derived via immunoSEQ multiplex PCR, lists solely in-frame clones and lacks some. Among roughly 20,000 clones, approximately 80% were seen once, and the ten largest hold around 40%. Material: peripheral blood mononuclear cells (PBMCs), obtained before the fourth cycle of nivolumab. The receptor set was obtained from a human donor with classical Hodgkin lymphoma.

In DNA, the CDR3 is TGTGCCAGTACTGCGGGGGGAAACACCATATATTTT. This codes for CASTAGGNTIYF. The chain joins TRBV19 to TRBJ1-3; D is unresolved. The V end was cut by 7 bases, the J end by 4 bases, with 8 bases between. There are 12 residues in the CDR3. Germline CDR1 and CDR2: LNHDA and SQIVND (reference sequence).

The CDR3 protein is CASSVASLAGQYEQYF. The CDR3 DNA reads as TGTGCCAGCAGCGTAGCTAGTCTAGCGGGGCAATACGAGCAGTACTTC. The V and J genes are TRBV9 and TRBJ2-7; TRBD2 matches at 9 bases. CDR3 length equals 16 residues. Germline CDR1 and CDR2: SGDLS and YYNGEE. Trimming cost V 0 bases and J 4 bases; bases outside gene matches: 8.

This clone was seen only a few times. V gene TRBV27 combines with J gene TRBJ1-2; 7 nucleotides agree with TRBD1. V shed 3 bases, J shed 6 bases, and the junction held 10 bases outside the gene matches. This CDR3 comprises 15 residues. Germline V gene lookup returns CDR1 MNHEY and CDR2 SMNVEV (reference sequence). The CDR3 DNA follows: TGTGCCAGCAGTTTCCAGACAGGGCCCACTAATGGCTACACCTTC. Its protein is CASSFQTGPTNGYTF.

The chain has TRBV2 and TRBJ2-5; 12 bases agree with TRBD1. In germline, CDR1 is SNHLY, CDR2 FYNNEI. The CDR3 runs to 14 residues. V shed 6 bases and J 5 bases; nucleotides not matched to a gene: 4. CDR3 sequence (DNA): TGTGCCAGCAGCGGGACAGGGGGCCGGGAGACCCAGTACTTC. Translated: CASSGTGGRETQYF.

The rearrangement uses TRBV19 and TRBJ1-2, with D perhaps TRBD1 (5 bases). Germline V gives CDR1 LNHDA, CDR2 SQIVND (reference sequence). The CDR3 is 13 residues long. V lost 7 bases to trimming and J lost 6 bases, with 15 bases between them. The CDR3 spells CASKQDRVNGYTF. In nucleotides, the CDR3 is TGTGCCAGTAAACAAGACAGAGTGAATGGCTACACCTTC.

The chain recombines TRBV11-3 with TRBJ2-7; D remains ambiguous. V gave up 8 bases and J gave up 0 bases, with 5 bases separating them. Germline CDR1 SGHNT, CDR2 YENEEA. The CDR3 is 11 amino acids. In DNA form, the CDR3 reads TGTGCCAGCGCTAACTCCTACGAGCAGTACTTC. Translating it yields CASANSYEQYF. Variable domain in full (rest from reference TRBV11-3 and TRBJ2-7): EAGVVQSPRYKIIEKKQPVAFWCNPISGHNTLYWYLQNLGQGPELLIRYENEEAVDDSQLPKDRFSAERLKGVDSTLKIQPAELGDSAVYLCASANSYEQYFGPGTRLTVT.

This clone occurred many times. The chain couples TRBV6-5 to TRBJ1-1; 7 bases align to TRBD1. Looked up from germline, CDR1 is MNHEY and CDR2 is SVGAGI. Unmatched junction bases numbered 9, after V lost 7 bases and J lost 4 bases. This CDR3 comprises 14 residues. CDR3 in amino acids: CASKGALGTTEAFF. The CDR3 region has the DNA TGTGCCAGCAAGGGGGCTTTGGGGACCACTGAAGCTTTCTTT.

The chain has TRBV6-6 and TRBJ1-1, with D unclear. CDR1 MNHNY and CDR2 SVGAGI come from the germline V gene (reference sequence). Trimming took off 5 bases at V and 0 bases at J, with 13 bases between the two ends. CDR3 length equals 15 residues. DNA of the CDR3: TGTGCCAGCAGTACCGGACCCTTTTTGAACACTGAAGCTTTCTTT. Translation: CASSTGPFLNTEAFF.

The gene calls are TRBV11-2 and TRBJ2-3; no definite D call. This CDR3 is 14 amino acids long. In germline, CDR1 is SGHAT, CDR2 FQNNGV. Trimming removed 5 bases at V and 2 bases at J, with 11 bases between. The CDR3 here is CASSPWAFTDTQYF. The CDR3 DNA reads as TGTGCCAGCAGCCCCTGGGCATTCACAGATACGCAGTATTTT.

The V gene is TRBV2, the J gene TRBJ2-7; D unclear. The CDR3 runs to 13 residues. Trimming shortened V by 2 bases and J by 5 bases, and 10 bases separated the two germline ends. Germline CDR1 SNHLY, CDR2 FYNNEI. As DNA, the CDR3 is TGTGCCAGCAGTGAATGGGCAAGCGACGAGCAGTACTTC. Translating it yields CASSEWASDEQYF.

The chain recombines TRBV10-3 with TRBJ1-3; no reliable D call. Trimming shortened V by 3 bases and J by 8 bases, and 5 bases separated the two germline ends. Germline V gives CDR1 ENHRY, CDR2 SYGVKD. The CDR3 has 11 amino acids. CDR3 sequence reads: CAISEEDTIYF. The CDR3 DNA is TGTGCCATCAGTGAAGAGGACACCATATATTTT.

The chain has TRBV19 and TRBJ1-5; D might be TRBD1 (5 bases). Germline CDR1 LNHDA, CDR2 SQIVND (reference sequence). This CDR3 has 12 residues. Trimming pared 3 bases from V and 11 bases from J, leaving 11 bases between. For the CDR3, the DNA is TGTGCCAGTAGTATTGGGGACTGGGCCCAGCATTTT. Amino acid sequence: CASSIGDWAQHF. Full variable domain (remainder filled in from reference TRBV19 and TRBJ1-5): DGGITQSPKYLFRKEGQNVTLSCEQNLNHDAMYWYRQDPGQGLRLIYYSQIVNDFQKGDIAEGYSVSREKKESFPLTVTSAQKNPTAFYLCASSIGDWAQHFGDGTRLSIL.

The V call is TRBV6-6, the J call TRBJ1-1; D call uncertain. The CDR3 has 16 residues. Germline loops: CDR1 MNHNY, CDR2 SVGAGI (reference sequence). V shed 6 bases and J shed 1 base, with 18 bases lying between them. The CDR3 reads CASRHSTPGANTEAFF. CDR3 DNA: TGTGCCAGCAGACACTCCACGCCCGGAGCGAACACTGAAGCTTTCTTT.

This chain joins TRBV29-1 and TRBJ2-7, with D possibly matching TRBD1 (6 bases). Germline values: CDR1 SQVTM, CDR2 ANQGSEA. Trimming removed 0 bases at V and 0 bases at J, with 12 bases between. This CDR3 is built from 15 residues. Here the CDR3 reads CSVEDTGIGSYEQYF. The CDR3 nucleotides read TGCAGCGTTGAAGATACAGGGATCGGCTCCTACGAGCAGTACTTC.

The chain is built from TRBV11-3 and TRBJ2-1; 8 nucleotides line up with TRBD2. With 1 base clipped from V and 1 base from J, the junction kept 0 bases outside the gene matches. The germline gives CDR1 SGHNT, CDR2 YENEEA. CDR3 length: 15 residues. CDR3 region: CASSLVAGSYNEQFF. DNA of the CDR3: TGTGCCAGCAGCTTAGTAGCGGGGTCCTACAATGAGCAGTTCTTC.

The CDR3 reads CASSSQKLLTNSGNTIYF. The CDR3 DNA reads TGCGCCAGCAGCTCTCAGAAGCTACTAACAAACTCTGGAAACACCATATATTTT. J is TRBJ1-3 and V is TRBV4-1, with D hard to call. V shed 5 bases and J shed 0 bases, with 20 bases lying between them. The CDR3 is made up of 18 amino acids. Germline CDR1 and CDR2: MGHRA and YSYEKL.

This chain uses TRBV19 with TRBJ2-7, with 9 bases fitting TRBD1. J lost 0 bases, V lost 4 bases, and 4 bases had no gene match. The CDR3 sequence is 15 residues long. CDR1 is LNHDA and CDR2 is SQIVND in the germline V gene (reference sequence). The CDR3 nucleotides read TGTGCCAGTAGTAAAATACAGGGGGCCTCCTACGAGCAGTACTTC. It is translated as CASSKIQGASYEQYF.

The DNA of the CDR3 is TGTGCCACCGCGACCAGATTAGCGGGGAGGACAGATACGCAGTATTTT. It encodes CATATRLAGRTDTQYF. V is TRBV27 and J is TRBJ2-3; 8 bases agree with TRBD2. The junction had 15 bases not matched to a gene; V was cut back by 10 bases and J by 3 bases. Germline V lookup: CDR1 MNHEY, CDR2 SMNVEV (reference sequence). The CDR3 has 16 residues.

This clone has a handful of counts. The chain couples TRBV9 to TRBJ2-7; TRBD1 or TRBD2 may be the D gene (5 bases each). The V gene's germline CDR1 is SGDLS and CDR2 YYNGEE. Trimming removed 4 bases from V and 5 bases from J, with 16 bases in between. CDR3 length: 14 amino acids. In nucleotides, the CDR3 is TGTGCCAGCAGCCCCTTAGGACGGGGCGACGAGCAGTACTTC. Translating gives CASSPLGRGDEQYF.

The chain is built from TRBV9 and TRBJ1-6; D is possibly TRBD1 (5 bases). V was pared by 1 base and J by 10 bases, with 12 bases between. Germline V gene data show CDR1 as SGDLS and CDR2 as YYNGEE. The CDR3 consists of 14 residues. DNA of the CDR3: TGTGCCAGCAGCGTAAAGGGGACCGACTCACCCCTCCACTTT. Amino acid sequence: CASSVKGTDSPLHF.

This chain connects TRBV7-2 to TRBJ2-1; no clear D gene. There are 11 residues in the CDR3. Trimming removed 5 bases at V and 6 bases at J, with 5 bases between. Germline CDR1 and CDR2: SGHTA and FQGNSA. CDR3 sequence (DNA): TGTGCCAGCAGCGCAGTCAATGAGCAGTTCTTC. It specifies CASSAVNEQFF.

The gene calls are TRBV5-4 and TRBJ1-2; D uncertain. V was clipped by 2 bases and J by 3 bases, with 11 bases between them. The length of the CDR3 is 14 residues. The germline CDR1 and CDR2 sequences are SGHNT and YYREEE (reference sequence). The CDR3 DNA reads TGTGCCAGCAGCTTTGAGAGAGCTGACTATGGCTACACCTTC. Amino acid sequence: CASSFERADYGYTF.

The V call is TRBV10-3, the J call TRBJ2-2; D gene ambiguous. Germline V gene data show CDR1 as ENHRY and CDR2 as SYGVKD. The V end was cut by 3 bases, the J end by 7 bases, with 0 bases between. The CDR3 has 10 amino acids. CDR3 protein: CAISDGELFF. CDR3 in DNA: TGTGCCATCAGTGACGGGGAGCTGTTTTTT.

The CDR3 DNA reads as TGTGCCAGCAGCCAAGGAACTAGCGGGAGGTGGTGGGAGACCCAGTACTTC. As protein: CASSQGTSGRWWETQYF. The chain joins TRBV14 to TRBJ2-5; 12 bases agree with TRBD2. The CDR3 has 17 amino acids. Germline trimming cut 1 base from V and 5 bases from J; bases unmatched to any gene: 8. Germline-derived CDR1 and CDR2 are SGHDN and FVKESK.

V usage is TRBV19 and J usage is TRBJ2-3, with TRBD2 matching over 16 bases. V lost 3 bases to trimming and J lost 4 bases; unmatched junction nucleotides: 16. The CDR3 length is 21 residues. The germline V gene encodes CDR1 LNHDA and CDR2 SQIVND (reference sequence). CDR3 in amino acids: CASSISGRPGLAGGRADTQYF. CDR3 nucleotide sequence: TGTGCCAGTAGTATCTCCGGGCGCCCGGGACTAGCGGGGGGGCGTGCAGATACGCAGTATTTT.

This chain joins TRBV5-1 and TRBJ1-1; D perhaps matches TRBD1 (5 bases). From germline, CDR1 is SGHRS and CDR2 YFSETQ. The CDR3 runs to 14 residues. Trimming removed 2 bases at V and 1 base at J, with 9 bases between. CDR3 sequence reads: CASSFPDTNTEAFF. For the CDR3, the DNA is TGCGCCAGCAGCTTCCCGGACACGAACACTGAAGCTTTCTTT.

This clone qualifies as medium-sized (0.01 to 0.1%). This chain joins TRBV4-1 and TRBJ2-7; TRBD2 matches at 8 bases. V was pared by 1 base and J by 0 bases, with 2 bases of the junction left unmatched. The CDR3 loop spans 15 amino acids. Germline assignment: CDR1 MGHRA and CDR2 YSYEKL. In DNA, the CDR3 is TGCGCCAGCAGCCAAGCAGCGGGAGTCTCCTACGAGCAGTACTTC. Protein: CASSQAAGVSYEQYF.

The CDR3 is CAWSALGNEQFF. The CDR3 region has the DNA TGTGCCTGGAGCGCCCTTGGGAATGAGCAGTTCTTC. The V and J genes are TRBV30 and TRBJ2-1; the D is unclear. V lost 3 bases and J 7 bases, leaving 10 bases between the germline ends. Germline V lookup: CDR1 GTSNPN, CDR2 SVGIG (reference sequence). This CDR3 has 12 residues.

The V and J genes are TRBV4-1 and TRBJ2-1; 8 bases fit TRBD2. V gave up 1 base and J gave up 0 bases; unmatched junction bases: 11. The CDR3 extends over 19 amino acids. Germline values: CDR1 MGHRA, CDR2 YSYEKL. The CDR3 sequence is CASSQAISGAKYSYNEQFF. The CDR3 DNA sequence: TGCGCCAGCAGCCAAGCCATTAGCGGGGCTAAATACTCCTACAATGAGCAGTTCTTC.

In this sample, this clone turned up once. This CDR3 is CASSLVLGTEIYEQYF. CDR3 DNA sequence: TGTGCCAGCAGCTTAGTCCTCGGGACAGAGATATACGAGCAGTACTTC. The chain couples TRBV7-6 to TRBJ2-7; 7 bases agree with TRBD1. Trimming removed 1 base from V and 4 bases from J; junction bases left unmatched: 10. Germline lookup yields CDR1 SGHVS and CDR2 FNYEAQ. This CDR3 is built from 16 residues.

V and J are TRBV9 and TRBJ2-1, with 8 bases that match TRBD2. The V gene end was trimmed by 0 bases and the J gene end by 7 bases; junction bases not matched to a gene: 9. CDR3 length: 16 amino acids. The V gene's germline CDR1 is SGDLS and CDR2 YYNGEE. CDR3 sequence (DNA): TGTGCCAGCAGCGTAGATTGGGTAGCGGGAAGGAATGAGCAGTTCTTC. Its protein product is CASSVDWVAGRNEQFF.

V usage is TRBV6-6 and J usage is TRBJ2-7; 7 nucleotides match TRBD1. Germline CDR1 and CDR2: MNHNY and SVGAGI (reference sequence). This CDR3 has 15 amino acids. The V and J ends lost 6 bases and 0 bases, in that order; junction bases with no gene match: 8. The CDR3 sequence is CASRGDRASSYEQYF. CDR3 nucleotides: TGTGCCAGCAGAGGGGACAGAGCGAGCTCCTACGAGCAGTACTTC.